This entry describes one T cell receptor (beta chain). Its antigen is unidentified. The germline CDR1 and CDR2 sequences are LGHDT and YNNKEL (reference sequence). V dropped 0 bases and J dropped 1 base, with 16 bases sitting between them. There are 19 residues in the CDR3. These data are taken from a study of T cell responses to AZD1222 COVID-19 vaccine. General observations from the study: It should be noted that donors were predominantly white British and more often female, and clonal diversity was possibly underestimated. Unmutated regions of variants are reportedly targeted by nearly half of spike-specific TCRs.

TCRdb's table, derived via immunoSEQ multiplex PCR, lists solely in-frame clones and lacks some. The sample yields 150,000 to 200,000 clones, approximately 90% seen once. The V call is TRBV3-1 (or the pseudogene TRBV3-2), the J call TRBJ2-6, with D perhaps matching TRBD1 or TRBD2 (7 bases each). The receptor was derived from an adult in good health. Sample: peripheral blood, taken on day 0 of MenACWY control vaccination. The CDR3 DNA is TGTGCCAGCAGCCAAGATCGGGGAGGGGGCGCTTCTGGGGCCAACGTCCTGACTTTC. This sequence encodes CASSQDRGGGASGANVLTF.